The 21 T cell receptor beta chains reported below all come from one sample, sequenced in a study of Graves' ophthalmopathy and Graves' hyperthyroidism. Amplifying from RNA transcripts, the study obtained TCR beta CDR3 regions. HTBI primers served in a first-round RT-PCR, which a second-round multiplex PCR followed. TCRdb itself ran the multiplex PCR reads through MiXCR, one entry per CDR3 protein. The repertoire consists of over 450,000 distinct CDR3 sequences, with around 15% occurring once and the leading ten covering 9.5% to 10%. Sequenced sample: blood. These receptors came from a woman aged 25 to 45 with Graves' ophthalmopathy.

There are many counts of this clonotype. The gene calls are TRBV5-1 and TRBJ2-7; 9 positions match TRBD1. The V segment lost 1 base and the J segment 5 bases; nucleotides outside the gene matches: 7. This CDR3 comprises 15 residues. Per the germline V gene, CDR1 is SGHRS and CDR2 is YFSETQ. The DNA for the CDR3 is TGCGCCAGCAGCTTGAGGGACAGGGAAAGACACGAGCAGTACTTC. This codes for CASSLRDRERHEQYF.

This clonotype was seen ten or more times. The chain carries TRBV30 and TRBJ2-7, with 8 bases aligning to TRBD2. Germline CDR1 GTSNPN, CDR2 SVGIG (reference sequence). The CDR3 extends over 12 amino acids. J was trimmed by 5 bases and V by 7 bases; bases with no gene match: 7. This CDR3 reads CASQREWNEQYF. CDR3 bases: TGTGCCTCCCAGCGGGAGTGGAACGAGCAGTACTTC.

In its sample, this clonotype was seen many times. The chain recombines TRBV5-1 with TRBJ1-1; D remains ambiguous. The CDR3 extends over 13 amino acids. V lost 6 bases, J lost 3 bases, and 12 bases lay in between. Looked up from germline, CDR1 is SGHRS and CDR2 is YFSETQ. CDR3 residues: CASTARSDTEAFF. Here the CDR3 DNA reads TGCGCCAGCACTGCAAGGAGCGACACTGAAGCTTTCTTT.

This clonotype has ten or more counts. This chain uses TRBV20-1 with TRBJ1-6, with 7 bases that match TRBD1. This CDR3 has 14 amino acids. Germline V gives CDR1 DFQATT, CDR2 SNEGSKA (reference sequence). With 6 bases clipped from V and 9 bases from J, the junction kept 11 bases outside the gene matches. CDR3 region: CSAIDREPSSPLHF. The CDR3 nucleotides read TGCAGTGCAATCGACAGGGAACCCAGTTCACCCCTCCACTTT.

This chain uses TRBV14 with TRBJ2-7; tentative D call: TRBD1 (6 bases). This CDR3 has 15 amino acids. The ends were cut back, 2 bases at V and 4 bases at J, with 15 bases in the middle. The germline V gene has CDR1 SGHDN and CDR2 FVKESK. CDR3 coding DNA: TGTGCCAGCAGCCAAAAGACAGGTATCCTGTACGAGCAGTACTTC. Translated, it gives CASSQKTGILYEQYF.

This clonotype showed up many times. The chain employs TRBV9 and TRBJ1-6; D is perhaps TRBD1 (6 bases). The CDR3 consists of 15 residues. Trimming pared 0 bases from V and 9 bases from J, leaving 13 bases between. Germline V gives CDR1 SGDLS, CDR2 YYNGEE. The CDR3 is CASSVAQGPGSPLHF. The CDR3 nucleotides read TGTGCCAGCAGCGTAGCTCAGGGGCCCGGTTCACCCCTCCACTTT.

This clonotype was seen at least ten times. The CDR3: CASSLEGGPNPLAFF. In DNA form, the CDR3 reads TGTGCCAGCAGCTTAGAAGGGGGCCCAAACCCCTTGGCTTTCTTT. The chain is built from TRBV11-2 and TRBJ1-1, with 7 bases aligning to TRBD1. Germline CDR1 is SGHAT and CDR2 is FQNNGV. The ends lost 0 bases at V and 11 bases at J; junction bases unmatched: 12. This CDR3 is built from 15 residues.

This clonotype was found many times. The chain joins TRBV28 to TRBJ1-5; 7 nucleotides match TRBD1. The CDR3 is made up of 15 amino acids. Germline V gives CDR1 MDHEN, CDR2 SYDVKM. V lost 4 bases to trimming and J lost 3 bases; unmatched junction nucleotides: 6. The CDR3 DNA is TGTGCCAGCAGTTCCGACAGGGACAACAATCAGCCCCAGCATTTT. Its protein is CASSSDRDNNQPQHF.

This sequence joins TRBV9 and TRBJ2-2; tentative D call: TRBD1 (5 bases). V gave up 2 bases and J gave up 1 base, with 9 bases separating them. The germline gives CDR1 SGDLS, CDR2 YYNGEE. The CDR3 extends over 15 amino acids. This CDR3 is CASSVDSKNTGELFF. The CDR3 DNA follows: TGTGCCAGCAGCGTCGACAGCAAGAACACCGGGGAGCTGTTTTTT.

This clonotype was seen more than once but under ten times. This chain uses TRBV12-3 or TRBV12-4 with TRBJ1-3, with TRBD1 as a possible D gene (5 bases). This CDR3 comprises 15 residues. Deletions cut 5 bases from V and 6 bases from J, with 17 bases between. CDR3 sequence reads: CASSRHGTEKNTIYF. CDR3 nucleotides: TGTGCCAGCAGTAGACACGGGACGGAGAAAAACACCATATATTTT.

This clonotype was counted only a few times. The V and J genes are TRBV27 and TRBJ2-2; no firm D call. V was clipped by 0 bases and J by 4 bases, with 12 bases between them. Per germline, CDR1 MNHEY and CDR2 SMNVEV (reference sequence). The CDR3 spans 16 residues. CDR3: CASSLSEDFSTGELFF. CDR3 bases: TGTGCCAGCAGTTTATCGGAAGACTTTTCCACCGGGGAGCTGTTTTTT.

This clonotype was seen many times. The chain carries TRBV7-9 and TRBJ1-1; maybe TRBD1 (6 bases). Germline CDR1 and CDR2: SEHNR and FQNEAQ (reference sequence). This CDR3 spans 15 amino acids. CDR3 residues: CVTSGSGGGGTEAFF. As DNA, the CDR3 is TGTGTCACCAGCGGTTCCGGTGGAGGGGGCACTGAAGCTTTCTTT.

This clonotype has ten or more counts. The rearrangement uses TRBV12-3 or TRBV12-4 and TRBJ2-2; 9 bases align to TRBD2. The J segment lost 5 bases and the V segment lost 5 bases, leaving 9 bases of the junction unmatched. The CDR3 spans 16 residues. Written as DNA, the CDR3 is TGTGCCAGCAGTCCCATAGGGACTAGCCGAACCGGGGAGCTGTTTTTT. Translation gives CASSPIGTSRTGELFF.

The genes are TRBV12-3 or TRBV12-4 and TRBJ2-7, with D perhaps TRBD2 (6 bases). The CDR3 runs 16 residues. V lost 5 bases, J lost 4 bases, and 21 bases lay in between. In DNA form, the CDR3 reads TGTGCCAGCAGTCGCGAAGGGGCGGGGAGCACTTACGAGCAGTACTTC. It codes for CASSREGAGSTYEQYF.

The gene calls are TRBV12-3 or TRBV12-4 and TRBJ2-7; 8 bases match TRBD1. V lost 5 bases, J lost 6 bases, and 6 bases stayed unmatched. CDR3 size: 13 residues. The CDR3 nucleotides are TGTGCCAGCAGTACCGCGACAGGGGCCGAGCAGTACTTC. It yields the protein CASSTATGAEQYF.

This clonotype has just a few counts. A much more abundant neighbour one base away suggests this may be a read error. This chain connects TRBV5-1 to TRBJ2-2; D is ambiguous. Germline V gives CDR1 SGHRS, CDR2 YFSETQ. The V gene lost 6 bases and the J gene lost 3 bases, with 12 bases spanning the gap. The CDR3 extends over 14 amino acids. The CDR3 nucleotides are TGCGCCAGCAACAAAATGGAGCACACCGGGGAGCTGTTTTTT. As protein: CASNKMEHTGELFF. The variable domain in full, with the rest retrieved from reference TRBV5-1 and TRBJ2-2, is KAGVTQTPRYLIKTRGQQVTLSCSPISGHRSVSWYQQTPGQGLQFLFEYFSETQRNKGNFPGRFSGRQFSNSRSEMNVSTLELGDSALYLCASNKMEHTGELFFGEGSRLTVL.

In its sample, this clonotype was seen a few times. The CDR3 DNA follows: TGTGCCAGCATGGAGGGGTGGAACACTGAAGCTTTCTTT. Encoded protein: CASMEGWNTEAFF. The V call is TRBV12-3 or TRBV12-4, the J call TRBJ1-1; TRBD1 might be the D (5 bases). The length of the CDR3 is 13 residues. V lost 7 bases to trimming and J lost 1 base, with 10 bases between them.

This clonotype occurred many times. V usage is TRBV25-1 and J usage is TRBJ1-5; TRBD1 might be the D (5 bases). Germline V gene data show CDR1 as MGHDK and CDR2 as SYGVNS. This CDR3 is 14 amino acids long. Trimming removed 2 bases from V and 7 bases from J, with 12 bases in between. DNA of the CDR3: TGTGCCAGCAGTGAAACAGGCAGAACGCAGCCCCAGCATTTT. Encoded protein: CASSETGRTQPQHF. Using reference TRBV25-1 and TRBJ1-5 for the parts outside the CDR3, the full variable domain is EADIYQTPRYLVIGTGKKITLECSQTMGHDKMYWYQQDPGMELHLIHYSYGVNSTEKGDLSSESTVSRIRTEHFPLTLESARPSHTSQYLCASSETGRTQPQHFGDGTRLSIL.

This clonotype was picked up many times. The CDR3 coding sequence is TGTGCCAGCAGCGGTTTAGGGGGAGACATGAACACTGAAGCTTTCTTT. Its protein is CASSGLGGDMNTEAFF. The V gene is TRBV9, the J gene TRBJ1-1, with D possibly matching TRBD1 (6 bases). The CDR3 runs 16 residues. V was shortened by 3 bases and J by 0 bases, with 15 bases between the two germline ends. Germline CDR1 reads SGDLS; CDR2 reads YYNGEE.

Regarding this clonotype: One end of the junction is discordant with germline, which a read error may explain. The rearrangement joins TRBV20-1 to TRBJ2-2, with TRBD1 identical over 7 bases. This CDR3 has 14 residues. Germline CDR1 and CDR2: DFQATT and SNEGSKA (reference sequence). The CDR3 region is CSADGTENTGELLF. DNA of the CDR3: TGCAGTGCTGACGGGACAGAGAACACCGGGGAGCTGTTGTTT.

Ten or more counts support this clonotype. The chain recombines TRBV20-1 with TRBJ2-7, with TRBD2 matching 11 bases. The CDR3 sequence is 13 residues long. V lost 6 bases, J lost 6 bases, and 7 bases stayed unmatched. Germline V gives CDR1 DFQATT, CDR2 SNEGSKA (reference sequence). The CDR3 DNA sequence: TGCAGTGCCTTAGCGGGAGGGCCCCTCGAGCAGTACTTC. This sequence encodes CSALAGGPLEQYF.